This section outlines one TCR beta chain sequence together with its context. What it recognizes is unknown. The sample is drawn from a study of shared clonotypes between healthy human individuals. Donors were Caucasian adults residing in Nashville, Tennessee, USA. Some 30,000 T cell genomes, or approximately 200 ng DNA, went into the sorted-subset replicate PCRs. The assay was immunoSEQ multiplex PCR, and TCRdb's table has in-frame clones only and misses some. The sample has about 2.4 million clones; approximately 93% are singletons. Study-wide results and limits: Some clonotypes were shared by all four sorted-subset donors, while others were not shared. The non-shared ones had lower generation probabilities than the shared ones.

This CDR3 has 10 residues. The V end was cut by 8 bases, the J end by 5 bases, with 6 bases between. Germline CDR1 reads MNHNS; CDR2 reads SASEGT. Sequencing was done on a sample of naive CD4+ T cells from PBMCs. Subset here: CD45RA+ positively selected. This TCR derives from a man aged 18 to 30 in good health. Some clones in this sample may be carry-over from other donors' samples. The V gene is TRBV6-1, the J gene TRBJ2-5; D gene ambiguous. CDR3 sequence: CASSYETQYF. The DNA of the CDR3 is TGTGCCAGCTCATACGAGACCCAGTACTTC.